Given below is one T cell receptor beta chain in context. Its antigen is unidentified. Time point meaning: baseline, week 1 (first vaccination visit). As to treatment: pre-vaccination baseline after standard-of-care therapy. Each donor presented with a new WHO grade 3 or 4 astrocytoma that tested IDH1-mutant and showed ATRX loss. The sample is drawn from a study of a mutant IDH1 vaccine in newly diagnosed glioma. Turning to the study itself: Patients arrived already treated with radiotherapy, temozolomide, or both, most having had both. Study results and caveats: Any relationship between pseudoprogression and changes in top peripheral T cell clonotypes seemed absent. The occurrence of vaccine-induced immune responses was seen in more than 85% of patients.

Germline V lookup: CDR1 KGHSH, CDR2 LQKENI. The CDR3 consists of 13 residues. V shed 3 bases and J 7 bases; nucleotides not matched to a gene: 5. TCRdb's table, derived via immunoSEQ multiplex PCR, lists solely in-frame clones and lacks some. The sample includes about 88,000 clones, roughly 80% of them seen just once. This TCR was recovered from a man in his forties with glioma. Some clones in this sample may be carry-over from other donors' samples. The genes are TRBV18 and TRBJ1-1; 7 bases are shared with TRBD1. This specimen was PBMCs, taken from a glioma patient treated with radiotherapy, temozolomide or both. The CDR3 loop reads CASSPTGPDEAFF. The CDR3 bases are TGTGCCAGCTCACCGACAGGGCCCGATGAAGCTTTCTTT. The full variable domain, its missing parts supplied by reference TRBV18 and TRBJ1-1, is NAGVMQNPRHLVRRRGQEARLRCSPMKGHSHVYWYRQLPEEGLKFMVYLQKENIIDESGMPKERFSAEFPKEGPSILRIQQVVRGDSAAYFCASSPTGPDEAFFGQGTRLTVV.